A single sample gave rise to the 18 T cell receptor beta chains below, sequenced in a study of cytomegalovirus exposure and HLA in healthy donors. PCR used 60 Vbeta primers and 13 Jbeta primers. Clones were sequenced by immunoSEQ multiplex PCR, and TCRdb holds only the in-frame ones, with some missing. The sample records about 140,000 clones, about 80% being singletons. The sequenced material came from PBMCs. These receptor sequences come from a man aged 18 to 30 in good health and CMV-seronegative.

V usage is TRBV6-1 and J usage is TRBJ2-7; TRBD1 matches at 8 bases. Germline-derived CDR1 and CDR2 are MNHNS and SASEGT. The CDR3 is made up of 13 amino acids. The V segment lost 4 bases and the J segment 4 bases; nucleotides outside the gene matches: 3. This CDR3 is CASSARGLYEQYF. The CDR3, as DNA: TGTGCCAGCAGTGCCAGGGGGCTATACGAGCAGTACTTC.

The genes are TRBV4-2 and TRBJ2-3; 7 nucleotides agree with TRBD2. CDR1 and CDR2 from the germline V gene are LGHNA and YNFKEQ. The V and J ends lost 0 bases and 3 bases, in that order; junction bases with no gene match: 6. The CDR3 totals 16 residues. CDR3 region: CASSQDWERGTDTQYF. The DNA of the CDR3 is TGTGCCAGCAGCCAAGATTGGGAGCGGGGTACAGATACGCAGTATTTT.

The chain joins TRBV19 to TRBJ2-5; D unresolved. This CDR3 contains 14 residues. Germline V gene sequence: CDR1 LNHDA, CDR2 SQIVND (reference sequence). The ends were cut back, 3 bases at V and 2 bases at J, with 10 bases in the middle. As DNA, the CDR3 is TGTGCCAGTAGTATTTGGGCCCCTCAAGAGACCCAGTACTTC. Residues: CASSIWAPQETQYF.

This clone was recorded a few times. The chain employs TRBV9 and TRBJ2-3, with a tentative D call TRBD1 (6 bases). V was trimmed by 3 bases and J by 2 bases, leaving 10 bases between them. The CDR3 extends over 14 amino acids. The germline CDR1 and CDR2 sequences are SGDLS and YYNGEE. The CDR3 loop is CASSGTAPTDTQYF. DNA for the CDR3: TGTGCCAGCAGCGGGACAGCTCCCACAGATACGCAGTATTTT.

V gene TRBV18 combines with J gene TRBJ2-7; 8 positions agree with TRBD2. V shed 5 bases, J shed 3 bases, and the junction held 6 bases outside the gene matches. From germline, CDR1 is KGHSH and CDR2 LQKENI. The CDR3 contains 14 residues. Here the CDR3 DNA reads TGTGCCAGCTCATTCCCGGGACTAGACTACGAGCAGTACTTC. This sequence encodes CASSFPGLDYEQYF.

V is TRBV7-9 and J is TRBJ2-5; D uncertain. CDR1 and CDR2 from the germline V gene are SEHNR and FQNEAQ (reference sequence). The CDR3 spans 12 residues. V was shortened by 5 bases and J by 4 bases, with 8 bases between the two germline ends. CDR3 sequence (DNA): TGTGCCAGCAGCCATTCAGGAGAGACCCAGTACTTC. As protein: CASSHSGETQYF. The full variable domain, in which reference TRBV7-9 and TRBJ2-5 provide the parts outside the CDR3, is DTGVSQNPRHKITKRGQNVTFRCDPISEHNRLYWYRQTLGQGPEFLTYFQNEAQLEKSRLLSDRFSAERPKGSFSTLEIQRTEQGDSAMYLCASSHSGETQYFGPGTRLLVL.

The chain has TRBV2 and TRBJ1-1, with 7 bases that match TRBD1. After removal of 5 bases from V and 5 bases from J, the junction contained 8 bases not matched to a gene. Germline CDR1 SNHLY, CDR2 FYNNEI. The CDR3 is made up of 14 amino acids. The CDR3 sequence is CASSPTGSTTEAFF. In DNA form, the CDR3 reads TGTGCCAGCAGTCCGACAGGGTCAACTACTGAAGCTTTCTTT.

V usage is TRBV12-5 and J usage is TRBJ2-7; no firm D call. There are 17 residues in the CDR3. The V end lost 3 bases, the J end lost 2 bases, and 20 bases lay between the germline ends. Germline V gene sequence: CDR1 LGHNT, CDR2 FRNRAP. The CDR3: CASGFTLPNDIAYEQYF. The CDR3 DNA follows: TGTGCTAGTGGTTTCACCTTACCCAATGACATCGCCTACGAGCAGTACTTC. Based on the CDR3 plus reference TRBV12-5 and TRBJ2-7, the full variable domain is DARVTQTPRHKVTEMGQEVTMRCQPILGHNTVFWYRQTMMQGLELLAYFRNRAPLDDSGMPKDRFSAEMPDATLATLKIQPSEPRDSAVYFCASGFTLPNDIAYEQYFGPGTRLTVT.

This clone was seen a single time. The chain carries TRBV9 and TRBJ1-4; the D is unclear. Trimming took off 0 bases at V and 0 bases at J, with 6 bases between the two ends. Germline V gene sequence: CDR1 SGDLS, CDR2 YYNGEE. This CDR3 has 15 residues. DNA of the CDR3: TGTGCCAGCAGCGTAGATCAGACAACTAATGAAAAACTGTTTTTT. This translates into CASSVDQTTNEKLFF.

The rearrangement links TRBV9 to TRBJ2-7; D is undetermined. Trimming cost V 0 bases and J 5 bases, with 12 bases left between them. CDR1 is SGDLS, CDR2 YYNGEE, per germline. The CDR3 length is 14 residues. CDR3 in amino acids: CASSVGGSRNEQYF. In DNA form, the CDR3 reads TGTGCCAGCAGCGTAGGCGGTAGCCGAAACGAGCAGTACTTC.

The chain carries TRBV11-3 and TRBJ2-4, with 8 bases that match TRBD2. After removal of 2 bases from V and 4 bases from J, the junction contained 7 bases not matched to a gene. The CDR3 contains 16 residues. CDR1 is SGHNT, CDR2 YENEEA, per germline. In DNA form, the CDR3 reads TGTGCCAGCAGCTTACGCACGGGGGGGGATAAAAACATTCAGTACTTC. It encodes CASSLRTGGDKNIQYF.

J is TRBJ2-2 and V is TRBV6-1, with D perhaps TRBD1 (5 bases). With 6 bases removed from V and 4 bases from J, the gap between germline ends came to 9 bases. The germline V gene has CDR1 MNHNS and CDR2 SASEGT. The CDR3 consists of 13 residues. This CDR3 is CASRPTGTGELFF. As DNA, the CDR3 is TGTGCCAGCAGACCTACAGGCACCGGGGAGCTGTTTTTT.

The V and J genes are TRBV19 and TRBJ1-2; 7 bases map to TRBD1. After removal of 2 bases from V and 2 bases from J, the junction contained 5 bases not matched to a gene. From germline, CDR1 is LNHDA and CDR2 SQIVND (reference sequence). This CDR3 contains 15 residues. The DNA for the CDR3 is TGTGCCAGTAGTATACCCAGGGGACAGAACTATGGCTACACCTTC. It codes for CASSIPRGQNYGYTF. The full variable domain, rest sourced from reference TRBV19 and TRBJ1-2, is DGGITQSPKYLFRKEGQNVTLSCEQNLNHDAMYWYRQDPGQGLRLIYYSQIVNDFQKGDIAEGYSVSREKKESFPLTVTSAQKNPTAFYLCASSIPRGQNYGYTFGSGTRLTVV.

A few counts support this clone. The V and J genes are TRBV5-4 and TRBJ1-1, with 7 bases that match TRBD1. Germline V gene lookup returns CDR1 SGHNT and CDR2 YYREEE (reference sequence). The J segment lost 9 bases and the V segment lost 2 bases, leaving 10 bases of the junction unmatched. The CDR3 sequence is 14 residues long. CDR3 protein: CASSFLSAGGKAFF. CDR3 nucleotides: TGTGCCAGCAGCTTTCTCTCGGCAGGGGGAAAAGCTTTCTTT.

The chain has TRBV27 and TRBJ1-1, with TRBD1 matching over 7 bases. Trimming at V came to 7 bases and at J to 8 bases, leaving 10 bases not matched to a gene. CDR3 length equals 13 residues. Germline CDR1 reads MNHEY; CDR2 reads SMNVEV (reference sequence). The CDR3 DNA reads TGTGCCAGCACCCACCCCCTAGGGGGCGAAGCTTTCTTT. Amino acids: CASTHPLGGEAFF.

CDR3 loop: CASSSTDTQYF. The CDR3 bases are TGTGCCAGCAGCTCCACAGATACGCAGTATTTT. The V and J genes are TRBV27 and TRBJ2-3; D not resolved. CDR3 length equals 11 residues. Germline-derived CDR1 and CDR2 are MNHEY and SMNVEV (reference sequence). The V and J ends lost 6 bases and 2 bases respectively, with 3 bases between them.

This clone turned up a few times. The chain uses TRBV5-1 and TRBJ2-7; 9 nucleotides agree with TRBD2. Germline CDR1 SGHRS, CDR2 YFSETQ. The CDR3 spans 17 residues. With V trimmed by 0 bases and J by 7 bases, 14 bases remained unmatched. CDR3 sequence reads: CASSLGPVAGDYQEQYF. The CDR3 nucleotides read TGCGCCAGCAGCTTGGGTCCCGTAGCGGGAGACTATCAGGAGCAGTACTTC.

The rearrangement uses TRBV30 and TRBJ1-5; 7 positions agree with TRBD1. Germline V gene sequence: CDR1 GTSNPN, CDR2 SVGIG (reference sequence). The CDR3 extends over 18 amino acids. J was trimmed by 4 bases and V by 2 bases; bases with no gene match: 17. The CDR3 region has the DNA TGTGCCTGGAGTAACTCACAGGGGCATCACCGAGCAAATCAGCCCCAGCATTTT. It encodes CAWSNSQGHHRANQPQHF.